What follows are 32 T cell receptor beta chains derived from one specimen sequenced in a study of cytomegalovirus exposure and HLA in healthy donors. Use of 60 Vbeta and 13 Jbeta primers characterized the PCR. Profiling relied on immunoSEQ multiplex PCR, and the TCRdb table lists in-frame clones only, not all of them. The profile shows about 77,000 clones, about 84% of them singletons. Input material: PBMCs. These receptor sequences come from a man between 35 and 55 years old in good health and CMV-seronegative.

The rearrangement uses TRBV29-1 and TRBJ2-1, with D possibly being TRBD2 (7 bases). CDR3 size: 13 residues. With 5 bases removed from V and 4 bases from J, the gap between germline ends came to 12 bases. Germline CDR1 is SQVTM and CDR2 is ANQGSEA. The chain's CDR3 is CSVQGGGYNEQFF. CDR3 coding DNA: TGCAGCGTTCAAGGGGGGGGGTACAATGAGCAGTTCTTC.

The chain links TRBV2 to TRBJ2-1; 10 nucleotides align to TRBD1. V shed 6 bases and J 8 bases; nucleotides not matched to a gene: 10. The CDR3 runs 15 residues. Germline lookup yields CDR1 SNHLY and CDR2 FYNNEI. The CDR3 region has the DNA TGTGCCAGCAGGATGACAGGGGGCGCATACTATGAGCAGTTCTTC. It specifies CASRMTGGAYYEQFF.

J is TRBJ1-2 and V is TRBV11-2; 9 bases fit TRBD1. V shed 5 bases and J 4 bases; nucleotides not matched to a gene: 8. The CDR3 is 15 amino acids. Per germline, CDR1 SGHAT and CDR2 FQNNGV. The CDR3, as DNA: TGTGCCAGCAGCGCCGCCCGGGACAGGGCCTATGGCTACACCTTC. Its translation: CASSAARDRAYGYTF.

V gene TRBV30 combines with J gene TRBJ1-6; no firm D call. The CDR3 is made up of 11 amino acids. Between the trimmed V and J ends, which lost 5 bases and 7 bases, there was a span of 6 bases. The germline CDR1 and CDR2 sequences are GTSNPN and SVGIG (reference sequence). CDR3 amino acids: CAWRWNSPLHF. As DNA, the CDR3 is TGTGCCTGGCGGTGGAATTCACCCCTCCACTTT.

The chain links TRBV19 to TRBJ1-1, with TRBD1 as a possible D gene (5 bases). Trimming shortened V by 5 bases and J by 8 bases, and 15 bases separated the two germline ends. Germline lookup yields CDR1 LNHDA and CDR2 SQIVND (reference sequence). This CDR3 contains 13 residues. The CDR3 nucleotides read TGTGCCAGTAGTCGTATGGTGGGGCAGGAAGCTTTCTTT. As protein: CASSRMVGQEAFF. Using reference TRBV19 and TRBJ1-1 for the parts outside the CDR3, the full variable domain is DGGITQSPKYLFRKEGQNVTLSCEQNLNHDAMYWYRQDPGQGLRLIYYSQIVNDFQKGDIAEGYSVSREKKESFPLTVTSAQKNPTAFYLCASSRMVGQEAFFGQGTRLTVV.

The chain employs TRBV30 and TRBJ1-5, with TRBD1 identical over 7 bases. J was trimmed by 9 bases and V by 1 base; bases with no gene match: 6. The CDR3 loop spans 13 amino acids. Germline-derived CDR1 and CDR2 are GTSNPN and SVGIG (reference sequence). In nucleotides, the CDR3 is TGTGCCTGGAGTGCAACGACAGGGTGGCCCCAGCATTTT. Amino acid sequence: CAWSATTGWPQHF.

The count of this clone is one. J is TRBJ1-1 and V is TRBV7-3; D is perhaps TRBD1 (6 bases). Germline CDR1 and CDR2: SGHTA and FQGTGA. There are 16 residues in the CDR3. V was pared by 3 bases and J by 1 base, with 15 bases between. The CDR3 reads CASSLFSGATNTEAFF. The CDR3 DNA sequence: TGTGCCAGCAGCTTGTTCTCAGGGGCGACGAACACTGAAGCTTTCTTT.

V is TRBV5-4 and J is TRBJ2-5; tentative D call: TRBD2 (5 bases). The CDR3 length is 13 residues. V gave up 4 bases and J gave up 0 bases, with 7 bases separating them. Germline V gene sequence: CDR1 SGHNT, CDR2 YYREEE (reference sequence). CDR3 bases: TGTGCCAGCAGCCCGGACTACCAAGAGACCCAGTACTTC. Protein: CASSPDYQETQYF. The whole variable domain, remainder taken from reference TRBV5-4 and TRBJ2-5, is ETGVTQSPTHLIKTRGQQVTLRCSSQSGHNTVSWYQQALGQGPQFIFQYYREEENGRGNFPPRFSGLQFPNYSSELNVNALELDDSALYLCASSPDYQETQYFGPGTRLLVL.

This chain joins TRBV6-5 and TRBJ2-7, with TRBD1 identical over 8 bases. J lost 9 bases, V lost 4 bases, and 5 bases had no gene match. This CDR3 has 12 residues. Per germline, CDR1 MNHEY and CDR2 SVGAGI. The CDR3 DNA follows: TGTGCCAGCAGTTCGGACAGGGCAGGGCAGTACTTC. Residues: CASSSDRAGQYF.

This chain uses TRBV9 with TRBJ2-7, with TRBD1 identical over 9 bases. Germline V gene sequence: CDR1 SGDLS, CDR2 YYNGEE. The V gene end was trimmed by 4 bases and the J gene end by 1 base; junction bases not matched to a gene: 6. There are 15 residues in the CDR3. In DNA, the CDR3 is TGTGCCAGCAGCCCCACAGGGGGCGTTTCCTACGAGCAGTACTTC. It specifies CASSPTGGVSYEQYF.

This clone was seen a single time. The rearrangement links TRBV6-4 to TRBJ2-2; 7 bases align to TRBD1. Germline assignment: CDR1 MRHNA and CDR2 SNTAGT. V trimming: 6 bases; J trimming: 2 bases; junction bases outside the gene matches: 3. The CDR3 length is 14 residues. The CDR3 DNA reads TGTGCCAGCAGCCGGGACAGTAACACCGGGGAGCTGTTTTTT. Protein: CASSRDSNTGELFF.

This rearrangement joins TRBV6-1 to TRBJ1-2, with D possibly TRBD1 on 5 matching bases. Trimming stripped 2 bases from V and 0 bases from J, with 7 bases between. Looked up from germline, CDR1 is MNHNS and CDR2 is SASEGT. This CDR3 is 14 amino acids long. As DNA, the CDR3 is TGTGCCAGCAGTGAACAGGGTGCTAACTATGGCTACACCTTC. It is translated as CASSEQGANYGYTF.

The gene calls are TRBV2 and TRBJ1-5; TRBD1 aligns across 7 bases. Germline V gene sequence: CDR1 SNHLY, CDR2 FYNNEI. The CDR3 has 14 amino acids. V was pared by 5 bases and J by 7 bases, with 8 bases of the junction left unmatched. Here the CDR3 reads CASSSATGRQPQHF. CDR3 coding DNA: TGTGCCAGCAGTTCGGCGACAGGGCGCCAGCCCCAGCATTTT.

This rearrangement joins TRBV5-6 to TRBJ2-7; 7 bases align to TRBD1. CDR3 length equals 15 residues. The germline V gene has CDR1 SGHDT and CDR2 YYEEEE. Trimming removed 7 bases from V and 0 bases from J; junction bases left unmatched: 10. This chain's CDR3 is CASGSDRASSYEQYF. Written as DNA, the CDR3 is TGTGCCAGCGGATCAGACAGGGCCAGCTCCTACGAGCAGTACTTC. The whole variable domain, filled in from reference TRBV5-6 and TRBJ2-7, reads DAGVTQSPTHLIKTRGQQVTLRCSPKSGHDTVSWYQQALGQGPQFIFQYYEEEERQRGNFPDRFSGHQFPNYSSELNVNALLLGDSALYLCASGSDRASSYEQYFGPGTRLTVT.

The chain joins TRBV2 to TRBJ1-5; possible D gene TRBD1, 6 bases. The CDR3 loop spans 14 amino acids. Trimming shortened V by 6 bases and J by 4 bases, and 13 bases separated the two germline ends. Germline V gives CDR1 SNHLY, CDR2 FYNNEI. The CDR3 DNA reads TGTGCCAGCAGACCCGGACAGAGTAATCAGCCCCAGCATTTT. Translation: CASRPGQSNQPQHF.

This clone was seen only a few times. This rearrangement joins TRBV9 to TRBJ1-5, with D uncertain. Looked up from germline, CDR1 is SGDLS and CDR2 is YYNGEE. With 3 bases removed from V and 9 bases from J, the gap between germline ends came to 16 bases. CDR3 size: 14 residues. The CDR3 protein is CASSAGDGIGPQHF. Written as DNA, the CDR3 is TGTGCCAGCAGCGCCGGCGACGGGATTGGGCCCCAGCATTTT.

The chain joins TRBV5-1 to TRBJ2-1, with TRBD1 matching 12 bases. Germline V lookup: CDR1 SGHRS, CDR2 YFSETQ. The CDR3 has 15 amino acids. V lost 4 bases and J lost 6; bases outside the gene matches: 5. CDR3 sequence (DNA): TGCGCCAGCAGCGGGGGACAGGGGGCGTCCAATGAGCAGTTCTTC. This sequence encodes CASSGGQGASNEQFF.

The chain links TRBV6-5 to TRBJ1-6, with D unresolved. CDR3 length equals 12 residues. V shed 2 bases and J shed 9 bases, with 5 bases lying between them. Germline CDR1 MNHEY, CDR2 SVGAGI. As DNA, the CDR3 is TGTGCCAGCAGTTACCTGAGTTCACCCCTCCACTTT. Translating gives CASSYLSSPLHF.

This clone was found once. The rearrangement links TRBV9 to TRBJ2-7; 8 bases map to TRBD1. V shed 4 bases and J 5 bases; nucleotides not matched to a gene: 8. Germline CDR1 is SGDLS and CDR2 is YYNGEE. This CDR3 is 14 amino acids long. CDR3 in amino acids: CASSTEDRGHEQYF. The CDR3 region has the DNA TGTGCCAGCAGCACGGAAGACAGGGGCCACGAGCAGTACTTC.

About this clone itself: This CDR3 is also generated by other DNA sequences in the sample. The V gene is TRBV28, the J gene TRBJ1-1; maybe TRBD1 (6 bases). The CDR3 is 14 amino acids. V dropped 2 bases and J dropped 0 bases, with 7 bases sitting between them. The germline V gene has CDR1 MDHEN and CDR2 SYDVKM. The CDR3 DNA is TGTGCCAGCAGTTTAAGGGGGTTGAACACTGAAGCTTTCTTT. Its protein product is CASSLRGLNTEAFF.

This chain links TRBV30 with TRBJ1-5, with D perhaps matching TRBD1 (6 bases). The CDR3 has 16 amino acids. The germline gives CDR1 GTSNPN, CDR2 SVGIG (reference sequence). V lost 0 bases to trimming and J lost 6 bases, with 18 bases between them. CDR3 DNA sequence: TGTGCCTGGAGTGTACAAGCAGGGAGGGGGGCTCAGCCCCAGCATTTT. It yields the protein CAWSVQAGRGAQPQHF.

This clone was counted only a few times. The rearrangement uses TRBV7-9 and TRBJ1-1, with 7 bases aligning to TRBD1. The CDR3 sequence is 15 residues long. CDR1 and CDR2 from the germline V gene are SEHNR and FQNEAQ (reference sequence). V lost 4 bases to trimming and J lost 0 bases; unmatched junction nucleotides: 5. CDR3 bases: TGTGCCAGCAGCTCCAGACAGGGCATGAACACTGAAGCTTTCTTT. Amino acids: CASSSRQGMNTEAFF.

This rearrangement joins TRBV7-2 to TRBJ1-5; a possible D gene is TRBD1 (5 bases). This CDR3 has 14 residues. Germline assignment: CDR1 SGHTA and CDR2 FQGNSA. Trimming stripped 8 bases from V and 2 bases from J, with 13 bases between. CDR3 protein: CASSGGAGNQPQHF. The CDR3 DNA reads TGTGCCAGCTCGGGCGGGGCTGGCAATCAGCCCCAGCATTTT. The full variable domain, with the rest looked up from reference TRBV7-2 and TRBJ1-5, is GAGVSQSPSNKVTEKGKDVELRCDPISGHTALYWYRQSLGQGLEFLIYFQGNSAPDKSGLPSDRFSAERTGGSVSTLTIQRTQQEDSAVYLCASSGGAGNQPQHFGDGTRLSIL.

The chain has TRBV19 and TRBJ1-5; 9 bases align to TRBD1. Germline values: CDR1 LNHDA, CDR2 SQIVND (reference sequence). The V and J ends lost 6 bases and 8 bases, in that order; junction bases with no gene match: 5. The length of the CDR3 is 13 residues. CDR3 sequence: CASRWGQGEPQHF. The CDR3 DNA follows: TGTGCCAGTAGATGGGGACAGGGAGAGCCCCAGCATTTT.

This chain connects TRBV5-1 to TRBJ2-7; 9 nucleotides agree with TRBD2. Germline lookup yields CDR1 SGHRS and CDR2 YFSETQ. Germline trimming cut 4 bases from V and 3 bases from J; bases unmatched to any gene: 5. This CDR3 comprises 14 residues. CDR3 in DNA: TGCGCCAGCAGCGCCGGGACTAGCCACTACGAGCAGTACTTC. As protein: CASSAGTSHYEQYF.

A remark on this clone: The junction departs from germline at one end; a sequencing error may be responsible. This chain connects TRBV10-3 to TRBJ1-3, with D perhaps matching TRBD1 (6 bases). Germline lookup yields CDR1 ENHRY and CDR2 SYGVKD. The CDR3 spans 17 residues. The CDR3, as DNA: TGTGCCATCAGTGAGTCAAGTCGGGACACCTCTGGAAACATCATATATTTT. Its translation is CAISESSRDTSGNIIYF.

Details on this clone: The junction does not match germline at one end; this may be a read error. The J gene is TRBJ2-5, the V gene TRBV6-6; D not certain. Germline V gene data show CDR1 as MNHNY and CDR2 as SVGAGI (reference sequence). The CDR3 covers 15 residues. The CDR3 region has the DNA TGTTCCAGCAGTTACTCGAGGCAAATTCAAGAGACCCAGTACTTC. This translates into CSSSYSRQIQETQYF.

In its sample, this clone was seen once. The rearrangement uses TRBV5-4 and TRBJ2-7, with 9 bases lining up with TRBD2. The J segment lost 2 bases and the V segment lost 3 bases, leaving 12 bases of the junction unmatched. This CDR3 has 17 residues. Germline V gives CDR1 SGHNT, CDR2 YYREEE (reference sequence). CDR3 sequence: CASSSPGGLAGTYEQYF. CDR3 in DNA: TGTGCCAGCAGCTCCCCGGGAGGGCTAGCGGGAACCTACGAGCAGTACTTC.

The rearrangement uses TRBV18 and TRBJ1-1; D unclear. Germline V gene lookup returns CDR1 KGHSH and CDR2 LQKENI. CDR3 length: 17 amino acids. The V and J ends lost 1 base and 3 bases respectively, with 18 bases between them. The CDR3 sequence is CASSPRNMPGRDTEAFF. Here the CDR3 DNA reads TGTGCCAGCTCACCACGAAACATGCCTGGGAGGGACACTGAAGCTTTCTTT.

The rearrangement joins TRBV18 to TRBJ1-1; D not certain. The CDR3 loop spans 16 amino acids. Germline lookup yields CDR1 KGHSH and CDR2 LQKENI. Deletions cut 0 bases from V and 1 base from J, with 12 bases between. This CDR3 is CASSPPGPTRNTEAFF. Here the CDR3 DNA reads TGTGCCAGCTCACCACCCGGGCCAACTAGGAACACTGAAGCTTTCTTT.

The chain employs TRBV7-3 and TRBJ1-2; the match to TRBD1 covers 10 bases. The CDR3 spans 15 residues. Germline-derived CDR1 and CDR2 are SGHTA and FQGTGA. V was clipped by 4 bases and J by 2 bases; unmatched bases: 4. The CDR3 region is CASSSGDRGNYGYTF. CDR3 nucleotides: TGTGCCAGCAGCTCGGGGGACAGGGGAAACTATGGCTACACCTTC.

The chain recombines TRBV7-2 with TRBJ1-2, with D possibly matching TRBD1 (6 bases). CDR1 SGHTA and CDR2 FQGNSA come from the germline V gene. The CDR3 is 14 amino acids. Trimming took 5 bases from V and 8 from J, leaving 18 bases between them. The CDR3 here is CASSPYRQEKGYTF. CDR3 nucleotide sequence: TGTGCCAGCAGCCCCTATAGACAGGAAAAGGGCTACACCTTC.